The rows below give T cell receptor beta chains drawn from one sample of a study of blood T cell dynamics during melanoma immunotherapy. Sequencing was performed with immunoSEQ multiplex PCR; in TCRdb, only in-frame clones are kept and a portion is missing. This table holds a few thousand clones, 70% to 90% found once. The source material was blood, sampled from a patient treated with checkpoint blockade. These receptors all come from a human donor with melanoma. Both conserved end residues are part of each CDR3.

J	V	CDR3
TRBJ2-3	TRBV5-6	CASSFRTSGVLTDTQYF
TRBJ2-3	TRBV20-1	CSASFADTQYF
TRBJ1-1	TRBV5-1	CASSLGGGTEAFF
TRBJ1-1	TRBV28	CASSSRQLGRAFF
TRBJ2-3	TRBV5-4	CASSLAASGGSDTQYF
TRBJ1-4	TRBV7-2	CASSLVGGQGIREKLFF
TRBJ2-2	TRBV11-2	CASSPRAAGPNTGELFF
TRBJ2-3	TRBV19	CASRLQGVETDTQYF
TRBJ2-5	TRBV19	CASSTTGRGETQYF
TRBJ2-3	TRBV7-2	CASSTASGGVTDTQYF
TRBJ2-2	TRBV11-2	CASSLLRGGAGELFF
TRBJ1-1	TRBV19	CASSLPGGAKNTEAFF
TRBJ2-3	TRBV29-1	CSVAMAGSTDTQYF
TRBJ2-1	TRBV15	CATSRDKSGGYNEQFF
TRBJ1-2	TRBV6-1	CASSERFRGVGGYTF
TRBJ2-2	TRBV10-3	CAISESLGPGELFF
TRBJ2-2	TRBV5-6	CASSFTSGPNTGELFF
TRBJ2-2	TRBV5-1	CASSLLQGATGELFF
TRBJ1-1	TRBV28	CASSPQGRRFTEAFF
TRBJ2-3	TRBV10-2	CASRAAGTDTQYF
TRBJ2-7	TRBV18	CASSPSSDISYEQYF
TRBJ2-1	TRBV5-1	CASSPSRGRNEQFF
TRBJ1-6	TRBV10-3	CAISETGRNSPLHF
TRBJ2-1	TRBV19	CASTPTLGRHEQFF
TRBJ2-7	TRBV18	CASSPTGQGTYEQYF
TRBJ2-5	TRBV7-2	CASSLQRGGRETQYF
TRBJ2-3	TRBV10-3	CAIRQWEGKGVTQYF
TRBJ2-7	TRBV5-1	CASSLSGTTLEQYF
TRBJ2-5	TRBV2	CASSEVRTEQETQYF
TRBJ2-3	TRBV19	CASSVADTQYF
TRBJ1-3	TRBV6-6	CASSTGTAGSTIYF
TRBJ2-7	TRBV28	CASSLMGQQSHEQYF
TRBJ1-4	TRBV5-8	CASSLQGFNEKLFF
TRBJ2-1	TRBV9	CASSVTSGQKPSEQFF
TRBJ1-1	TRBV5-4	CASSLEGRGNTEAFF
TRBJ2-1	TRBV7-2	CASSLSSGGEQFF
TRBJ2-6	TRBV6-5	CASSWGQNSGANVLTF
TRBJ1-3	TRBV7-2	CASSLQSSGNTIYF
TRBJ1-5	TRBV19	CASRVRVTAQGPQHF
TRBJ2-2	TRBV6-1	CASRHVSTGELFF
TRBJ2-6	TRBV18	CASSPGLGAGANVLTF
TRBJ2-2	TRBV10-1	CASSAAGLVTGELFF
TRBJ2-1	TRBV6-6	CASRRREGGWDEQFF
TRBJ2-1	TRBV5-5	CASSFRDRADEQFF
TRBJ1-2	TRBV15	CATSRDADYGYTF
TRBJ2-7	TRBV6-1	CASNRGGGREQYF
TRBJ1-4	TRBV7-2	CASSDKSGTGFGNEKLFF
TRBJ2-5	TRBV5-6	CASSPNYQETQYF
TRBJ2-1	TRBV29-1	CSVEDGSSSYNEQFF
TRBJ1-6	TRBV10-2	CASRGQGINNSPLHF
TRBJ1-3	TRBV19	CASSTQMNSGNTIYF
TRBJ2-3	TRBV7-2	CASSPTGGFSDTQYF
TRBJ1-4	TRBV11-2	CASSLVSGGYNEKLFF
TRBJ2-1	TRBV28	CASRTSGQGSYNEQFF
TRBJ2-1	TRBV7-2	CASSLSSGGYEQFF